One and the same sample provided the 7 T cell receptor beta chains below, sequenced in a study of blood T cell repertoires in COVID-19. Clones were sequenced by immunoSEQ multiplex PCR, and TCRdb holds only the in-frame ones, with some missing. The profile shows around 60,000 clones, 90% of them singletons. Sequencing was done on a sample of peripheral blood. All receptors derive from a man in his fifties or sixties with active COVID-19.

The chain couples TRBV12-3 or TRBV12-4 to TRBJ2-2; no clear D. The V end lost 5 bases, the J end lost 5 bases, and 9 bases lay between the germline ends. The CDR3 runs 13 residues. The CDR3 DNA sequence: TGTGCCAGCAGTACCAGTTTAACCGGGGAGCTGTTTTTT. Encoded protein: CASSTSLTGELFF.

As DNA, the CDR3 is TGTGCCAGCAGGTCCCAGGGTGAGGACACTGAAGCTTTCTTT. It is translated as CASRSQGEDTEAFF. The V and J genes are TRBV2 and TRBJ1-1, with D possibly TRBD1 on 5 matching bases. The V end was cut by 6 bases, the J end by 3 bases, with 14 bases between. The CDR3 sequence is 14 residues long. CDR1 and CDR2 from the germline V gene are SNHLY and FYNNEI.

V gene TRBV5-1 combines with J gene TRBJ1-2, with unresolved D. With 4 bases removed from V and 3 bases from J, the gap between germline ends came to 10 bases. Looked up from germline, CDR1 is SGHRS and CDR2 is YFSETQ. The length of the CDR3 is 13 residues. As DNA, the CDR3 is TGCGCCAGCAGCCATTCCCGGGACTATGGCTACACCTTC. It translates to CASSHSRDYGYTF.

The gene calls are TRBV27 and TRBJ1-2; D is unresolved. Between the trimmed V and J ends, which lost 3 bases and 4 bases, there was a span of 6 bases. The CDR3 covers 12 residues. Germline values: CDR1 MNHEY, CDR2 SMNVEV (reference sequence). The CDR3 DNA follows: TGTGCCAGCAGTTTCGCGGGCTATGGCTACACCTTC. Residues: CASSFAGYGYTF.

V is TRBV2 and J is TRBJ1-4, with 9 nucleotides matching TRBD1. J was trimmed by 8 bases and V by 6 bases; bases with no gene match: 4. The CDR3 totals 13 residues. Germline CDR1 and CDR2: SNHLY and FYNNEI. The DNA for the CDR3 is TGTGCCAGCAGAGGGGACAGGGACGAAAAACTGTTTTTT. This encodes CASRGDRDEKLFF.

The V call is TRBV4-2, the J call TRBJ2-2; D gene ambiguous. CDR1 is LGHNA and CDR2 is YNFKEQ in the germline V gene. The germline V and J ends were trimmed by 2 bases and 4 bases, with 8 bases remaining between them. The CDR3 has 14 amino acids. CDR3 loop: CASSQILFTGELFF. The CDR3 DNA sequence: TGTGCCAGCAGCCAAATACTATTCACCGGGGAGCTGTTTTTT.

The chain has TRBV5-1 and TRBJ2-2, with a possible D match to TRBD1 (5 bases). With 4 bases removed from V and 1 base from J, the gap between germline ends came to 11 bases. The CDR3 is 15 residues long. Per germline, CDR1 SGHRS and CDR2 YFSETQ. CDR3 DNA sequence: TGCGCCAGCAGCCAATATGGACAGAACACCGGGGAGCTGTTTTTT. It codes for CASSQYGQNTGELFF.